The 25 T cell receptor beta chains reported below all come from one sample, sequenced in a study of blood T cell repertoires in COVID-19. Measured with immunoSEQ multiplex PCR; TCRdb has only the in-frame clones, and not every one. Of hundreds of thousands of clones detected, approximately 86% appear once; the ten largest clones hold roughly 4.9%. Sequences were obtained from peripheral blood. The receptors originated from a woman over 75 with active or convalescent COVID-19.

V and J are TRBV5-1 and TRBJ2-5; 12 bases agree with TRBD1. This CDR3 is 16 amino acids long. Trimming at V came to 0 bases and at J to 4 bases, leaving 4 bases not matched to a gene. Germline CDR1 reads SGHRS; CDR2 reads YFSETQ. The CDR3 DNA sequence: TGCGCCAGCAGCTTGGTGGGGACAGGGGGCGGAGAGACCCAGTACTTC. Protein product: CASSLVGTGGGETQYF.

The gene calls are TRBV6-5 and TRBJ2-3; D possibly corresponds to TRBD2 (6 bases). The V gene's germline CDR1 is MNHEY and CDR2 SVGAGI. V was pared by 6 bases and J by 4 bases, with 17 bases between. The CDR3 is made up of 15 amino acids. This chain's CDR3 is CASRSLASSPDTQYF. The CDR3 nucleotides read TGTGCCAGCAGGTCCCTAGCGAGTAGCCCAGATACGCAGTATTTT.

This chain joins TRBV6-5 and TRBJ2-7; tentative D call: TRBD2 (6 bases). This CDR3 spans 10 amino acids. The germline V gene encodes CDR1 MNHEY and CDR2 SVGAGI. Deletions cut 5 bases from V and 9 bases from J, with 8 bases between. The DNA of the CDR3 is TGTGCCAGCAGTCAGGGAGGGCAGTACTTC. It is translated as CASSQGGQYF.

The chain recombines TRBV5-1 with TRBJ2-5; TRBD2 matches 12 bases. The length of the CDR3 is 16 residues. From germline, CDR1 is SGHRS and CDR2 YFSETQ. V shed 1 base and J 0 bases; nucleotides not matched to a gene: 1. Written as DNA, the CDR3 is TGCGCCAGCAGCTTGACTAGCGGGGGGAACCAAGAGACCCAGTACTTC. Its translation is CASSLTSGGNQETQYF.

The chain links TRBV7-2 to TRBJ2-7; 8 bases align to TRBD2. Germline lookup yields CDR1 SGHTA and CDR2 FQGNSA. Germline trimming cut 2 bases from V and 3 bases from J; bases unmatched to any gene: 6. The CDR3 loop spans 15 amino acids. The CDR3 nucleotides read TGTGCCAGCAGCTTAAGGACTAGCTCCCACTACGAGCAGTACTTC. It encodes CASSLRTSSHYEQYF. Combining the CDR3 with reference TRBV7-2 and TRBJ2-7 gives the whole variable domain GAGVSQSPSNKVTEKGKDVELRCDPISGHTALYWYRQSLGQGLEFLIYFQGNSAPDKSGLPSDRFSAERTGGSVSTLTIQRTQQEDSAVYLCASSLRTSSHYEQYFGPGTRLTVT.

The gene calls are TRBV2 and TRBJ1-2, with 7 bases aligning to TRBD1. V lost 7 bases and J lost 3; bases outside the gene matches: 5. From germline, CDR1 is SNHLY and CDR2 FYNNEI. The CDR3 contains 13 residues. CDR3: CASKQGKDYGYTF. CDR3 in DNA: TGTGCCAGCAAACAGGGGAAGGACTATGGCTACACCTTC.

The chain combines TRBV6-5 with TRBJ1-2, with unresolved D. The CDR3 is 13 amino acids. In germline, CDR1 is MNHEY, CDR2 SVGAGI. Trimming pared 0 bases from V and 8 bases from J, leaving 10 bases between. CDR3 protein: CASSYSVREGYTF. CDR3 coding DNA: TGTGCCAGCAGTTACTCCGTGAGGGAAGGCTACACCTTC.

The CDR3 DNA sequence: TGTGCCAGTAGGGGGACAGCCTCTGGAAACACCATATATTTT. Its translation is CASRGTASGNTIYF. The chain recombines TRBV19 with TRBJ1-3; 7 nucleotides line up with TRBD1. The CDR3 spans 14 residues. V trimming: 6 bases; J trimming: 0 bases; junction bases outside the gene matches: 2. Per the germline V gene, CDR1 is LNHDA and CDR2 is SQIVND (reference sequence).

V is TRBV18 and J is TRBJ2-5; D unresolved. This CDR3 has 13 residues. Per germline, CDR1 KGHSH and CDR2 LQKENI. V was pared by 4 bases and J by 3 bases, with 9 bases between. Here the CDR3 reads CASSRTSKETQYF. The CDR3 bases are TGTGCCAGCTCACGAACATCGAAAGAGACCCAGTACTTC.

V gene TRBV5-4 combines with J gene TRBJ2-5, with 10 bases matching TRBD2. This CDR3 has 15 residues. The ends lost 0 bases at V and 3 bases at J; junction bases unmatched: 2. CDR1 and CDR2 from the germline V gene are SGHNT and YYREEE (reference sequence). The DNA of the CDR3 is TGTGCCAGCAGCTTGGCAAGCGGGGGGGAAGAGACCCAGTACTTC. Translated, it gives CASSLASGGEETQYF.

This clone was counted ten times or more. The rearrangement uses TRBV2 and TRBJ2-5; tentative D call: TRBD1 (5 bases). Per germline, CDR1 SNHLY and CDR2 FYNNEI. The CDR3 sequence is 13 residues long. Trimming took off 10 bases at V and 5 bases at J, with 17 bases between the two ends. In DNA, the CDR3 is TGTGCCACCCGGCCCGGGCAGGGCGAGACCCAGTACTTC. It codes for CATRPGQGETQYF.

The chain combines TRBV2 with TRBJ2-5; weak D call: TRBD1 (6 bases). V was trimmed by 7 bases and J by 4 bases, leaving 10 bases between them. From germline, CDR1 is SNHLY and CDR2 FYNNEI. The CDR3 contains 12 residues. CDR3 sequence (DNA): TGTGCCAGCAAGGGGGACCCAGAGACCCAGTACTTC. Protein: CASKGDPETQYF.

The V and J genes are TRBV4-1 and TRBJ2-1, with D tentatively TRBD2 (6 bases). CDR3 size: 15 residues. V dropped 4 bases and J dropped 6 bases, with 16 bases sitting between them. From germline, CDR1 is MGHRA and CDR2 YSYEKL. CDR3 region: CASSRNSDYLNEQFF. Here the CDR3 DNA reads TGCGCCAGCAGCCGAAACTCGGACTACCTCAATGAGCAGTTCTTC.

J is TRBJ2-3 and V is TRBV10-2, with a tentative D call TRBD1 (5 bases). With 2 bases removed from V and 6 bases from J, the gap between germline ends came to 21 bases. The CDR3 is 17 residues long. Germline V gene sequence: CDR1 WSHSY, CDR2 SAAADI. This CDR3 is CASSERGWALNSDTQYF. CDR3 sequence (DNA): TGCGCCAGCAGTGAGAGGGGATGGGCGCTGAACTCGGATACGCAGTATTTT.

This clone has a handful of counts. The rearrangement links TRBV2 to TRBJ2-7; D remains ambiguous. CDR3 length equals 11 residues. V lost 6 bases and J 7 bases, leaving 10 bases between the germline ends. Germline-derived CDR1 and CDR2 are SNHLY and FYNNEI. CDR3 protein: CASRFLEEQYF. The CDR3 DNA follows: TGTGCCAGCAGATTCTTAGAGGAGCAGTACTTC.

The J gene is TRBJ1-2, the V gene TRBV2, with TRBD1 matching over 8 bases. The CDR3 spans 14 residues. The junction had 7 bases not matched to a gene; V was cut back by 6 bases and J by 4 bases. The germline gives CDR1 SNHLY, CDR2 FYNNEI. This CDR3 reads CASRRGTGSYGYTF. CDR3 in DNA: TGTGCCAGCAGGCGAGGGACAGGAAGCTATGGCTACACCTTC.

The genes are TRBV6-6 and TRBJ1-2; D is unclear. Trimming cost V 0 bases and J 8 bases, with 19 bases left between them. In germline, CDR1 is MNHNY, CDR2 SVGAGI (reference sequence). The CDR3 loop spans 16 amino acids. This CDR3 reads CASSYSEGGQKGGYTF. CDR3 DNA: TGTGCCAGCAGTTACTCGGAGGGAGGGCAAAAGGGCGGCTACACCTTC.

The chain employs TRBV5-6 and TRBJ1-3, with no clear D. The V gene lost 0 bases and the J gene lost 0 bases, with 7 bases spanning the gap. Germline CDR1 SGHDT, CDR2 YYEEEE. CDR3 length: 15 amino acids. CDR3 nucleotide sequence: TGTGCCAGCAGCTTGGACGGGTACTCTGGAAACACCATATATTTT. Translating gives CASSLDGYSGNTIYF.

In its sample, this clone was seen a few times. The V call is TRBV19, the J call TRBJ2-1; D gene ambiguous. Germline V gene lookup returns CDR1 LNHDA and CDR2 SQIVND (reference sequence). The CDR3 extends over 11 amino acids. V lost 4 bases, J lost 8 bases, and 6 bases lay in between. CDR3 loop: CASSTNYEQFF. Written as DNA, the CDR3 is TGTGCCAGTAGTACCAATTATGAGCAGTTCTTC.

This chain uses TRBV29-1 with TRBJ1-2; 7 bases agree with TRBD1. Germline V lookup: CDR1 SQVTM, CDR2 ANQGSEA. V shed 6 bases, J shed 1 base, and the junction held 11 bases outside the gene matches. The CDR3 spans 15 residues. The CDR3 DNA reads TGCAGCGTCGTGAAGGGGGGACAGCGTAACTATGGCTACACCTTC. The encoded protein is CSVVKGGQRNYGYTF. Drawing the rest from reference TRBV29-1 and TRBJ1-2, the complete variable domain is SAVISQKPSRDICQRGTSLTIQCQVDSQVTMMFWYRQQPGQSLTLIATANQGSEATYESGFVIDKFPISRPNLTFSTLTVSNMSPEDSSIYLCSVVKGGQRNYGYTFGSGTRLTVV.

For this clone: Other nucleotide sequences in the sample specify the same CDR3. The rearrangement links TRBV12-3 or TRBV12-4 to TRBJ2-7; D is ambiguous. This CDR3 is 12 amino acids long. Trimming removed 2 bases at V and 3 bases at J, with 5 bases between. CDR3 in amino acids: CASSLSGYEQYF. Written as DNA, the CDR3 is TGTGCCAGCAGTTTATCCGGCTACGAGCAGTACTTC.

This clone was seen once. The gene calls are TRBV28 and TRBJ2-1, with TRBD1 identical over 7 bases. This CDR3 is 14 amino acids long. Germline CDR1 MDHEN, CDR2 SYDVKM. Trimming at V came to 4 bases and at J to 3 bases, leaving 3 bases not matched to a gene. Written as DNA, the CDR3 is TGTGCCAGCAGTTGGGCAGGGGGCTACAATGAGCAGTTCTTC. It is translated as CASSWAGGYNEQFF.

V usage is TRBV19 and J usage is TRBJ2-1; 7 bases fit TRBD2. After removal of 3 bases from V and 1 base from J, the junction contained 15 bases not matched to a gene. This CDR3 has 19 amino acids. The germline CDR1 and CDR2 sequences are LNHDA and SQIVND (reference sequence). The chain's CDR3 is CASSMGEKGRGRSYNEQFF. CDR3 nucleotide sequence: TGTGCCAGTAGTATGGGGGAAAAGGGGAGGGGAAGGTCCTACAATGAGCAGTTCTTC.

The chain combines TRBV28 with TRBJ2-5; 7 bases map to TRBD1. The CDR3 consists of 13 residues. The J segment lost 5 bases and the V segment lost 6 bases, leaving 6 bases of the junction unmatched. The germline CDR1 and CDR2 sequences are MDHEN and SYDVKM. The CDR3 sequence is CASRSTGVETQYF. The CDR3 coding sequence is TGTGCCAGCAGATCAACAGGGGTCGAGACCCAGTACTTC.

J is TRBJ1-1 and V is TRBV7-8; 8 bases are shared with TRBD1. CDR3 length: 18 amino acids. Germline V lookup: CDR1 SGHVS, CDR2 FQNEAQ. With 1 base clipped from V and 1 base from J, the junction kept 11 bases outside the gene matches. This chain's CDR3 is CASSLGGQGAVGNTEAFF. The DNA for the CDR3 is TGTGCCAGCAGCTTAGGTGGCCAGGGGGCCGTCGGGAACACTGAAGCTTTCTTT.